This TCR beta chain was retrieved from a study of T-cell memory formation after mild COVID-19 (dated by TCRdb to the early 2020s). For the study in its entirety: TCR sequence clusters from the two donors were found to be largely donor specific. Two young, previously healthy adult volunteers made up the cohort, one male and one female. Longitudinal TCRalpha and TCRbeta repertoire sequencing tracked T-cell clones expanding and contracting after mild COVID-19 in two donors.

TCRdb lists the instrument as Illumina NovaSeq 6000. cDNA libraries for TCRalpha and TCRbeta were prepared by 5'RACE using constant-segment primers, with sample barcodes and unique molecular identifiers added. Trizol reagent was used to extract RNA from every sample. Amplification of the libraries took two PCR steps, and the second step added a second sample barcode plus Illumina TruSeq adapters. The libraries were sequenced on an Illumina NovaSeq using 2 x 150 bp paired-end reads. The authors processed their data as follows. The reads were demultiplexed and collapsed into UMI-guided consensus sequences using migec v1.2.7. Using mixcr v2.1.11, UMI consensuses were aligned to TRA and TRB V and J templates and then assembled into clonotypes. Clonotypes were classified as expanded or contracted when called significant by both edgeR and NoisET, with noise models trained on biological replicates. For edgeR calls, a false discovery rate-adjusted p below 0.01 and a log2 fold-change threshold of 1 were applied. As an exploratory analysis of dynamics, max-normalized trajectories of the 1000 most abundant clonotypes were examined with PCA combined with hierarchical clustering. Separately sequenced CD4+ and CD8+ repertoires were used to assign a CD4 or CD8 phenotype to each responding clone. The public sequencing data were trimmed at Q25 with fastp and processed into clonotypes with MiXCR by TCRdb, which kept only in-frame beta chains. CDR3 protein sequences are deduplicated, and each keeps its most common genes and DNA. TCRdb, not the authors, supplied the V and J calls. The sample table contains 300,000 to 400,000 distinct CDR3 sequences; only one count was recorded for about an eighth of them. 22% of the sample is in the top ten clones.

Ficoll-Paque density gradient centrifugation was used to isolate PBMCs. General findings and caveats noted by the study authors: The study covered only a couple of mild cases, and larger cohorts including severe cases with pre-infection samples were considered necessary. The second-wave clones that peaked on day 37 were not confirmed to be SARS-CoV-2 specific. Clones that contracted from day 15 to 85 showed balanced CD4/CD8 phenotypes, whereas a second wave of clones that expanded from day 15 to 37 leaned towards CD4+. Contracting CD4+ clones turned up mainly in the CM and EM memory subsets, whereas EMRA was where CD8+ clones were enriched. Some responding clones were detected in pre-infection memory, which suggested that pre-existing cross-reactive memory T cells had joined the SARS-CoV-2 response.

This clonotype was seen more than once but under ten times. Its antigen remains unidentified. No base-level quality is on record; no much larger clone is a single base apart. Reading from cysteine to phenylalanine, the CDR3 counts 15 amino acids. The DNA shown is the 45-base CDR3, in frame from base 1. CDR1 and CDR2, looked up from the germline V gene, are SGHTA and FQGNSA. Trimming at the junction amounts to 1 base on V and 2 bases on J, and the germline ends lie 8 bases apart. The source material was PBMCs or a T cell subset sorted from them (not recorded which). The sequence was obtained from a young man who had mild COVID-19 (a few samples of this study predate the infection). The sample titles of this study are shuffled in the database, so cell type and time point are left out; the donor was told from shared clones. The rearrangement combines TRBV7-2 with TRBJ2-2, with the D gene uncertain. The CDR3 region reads CASSLDPRNTGELFF. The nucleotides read TGTGCCAGCAGCTTAGACCCCCGAAACACCGGGGAGCTGTTTTTT. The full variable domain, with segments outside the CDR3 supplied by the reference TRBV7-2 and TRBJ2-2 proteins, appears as GAGVSQSPSNKVTEKGKDVELRCDPISGHTALYWYRQSLGQGLEFLIYFQGNSAPDKSGLPSDRFSAERTGGSVSTLTIQRTQQEDSAVYLCASSLDPRNTGELFFGEGSRLTVL.